Listed here are 8 T cell receptor beta chains from one sample, sequenced in a study of cytomegalovirus exposure and HLA in healthy donors. A multiplex PCR was run with 60 Vbeta primers and 13 Jbeta primers. Sequenced by immunoSEQ multiplex PCR; TCRdb stores in-frame clones only, minus some. This repertoire includes tens of thousands of clones. Sequenced input: PBMCs. These receptors were taken from a woman aged 40 to 49 in good health and CMV-seropositive.

This sequence joins TRBV6-5 and TRBJ2-7; TRBD1 matches 10 bases. CDR3 length: 14 residues. Germline V lookup: CDR1 MNHEY, CDR2 SVGAGI. V lost 6 bases and J lost 6; bases outside the gene matches: 8. The DNA of the CDR3 is TGTGCCAGCAGCTTGGGACAGGGGCCCGCCGAGCAGTACTTC. Translated: CASSLGQGPAEQYF.

The J gene is TRBJ1-3, the V gene TRBV29-1; 8 bases are shared with TRBD1. Germline trimming cut 2 bases from V and 3 bases from J; bases unmatched to any gene: 3. There are 14 residues in the CDR3. The germline gives CDR1 SQVTM, CDR2 ANQGSEA. DNA of the CDR3: TGCAGCGTTGAATTACAGGGGGTTGGAAACACCATATATTTT. Its translation is CSVELQGVGNTIYF.

V usage is TRBV30 and J usage is TRBJ2-1, with a tentative D call TRBD1 (5 bases). The germline V and J ends were trimmed by 2 bases and 7 bases, with 18 bases remaining between them. Germline-derived CDR1 and CDR2 are GTSNPN and SVGIG (reference sequence). The CDR3 runs to 15 residues. CDR3 DNA sequence: TGTGCCTGGAGTACCCGCAGGGTACTGAATAATGAGCAGTTCTTC. Translation: CAWSTRRVLNNEQFF.

The V and J genes are TRBV14 and TRBJ2-7; D remains unclear. Trimming stripped 1 base from V and 2 bases from J, with 9 bases between. Looked up from germline, CDR1 is SGHDN and CDR2 is FVKESK. This CDR3 has 14 residues. The CDR3 loop reads CASSQGSGAYEQYF. The CDR3 nucleotides are TGTGCCAGCAGCCAAGGTTCAGGCGCCTACGAGCAGTACTTC.

This chain connects TRBV19 to TRBJ2-7; D might be TRBD2 (5 bases). The CDR3 has 14 residues. Germline values: CDR1 LNHDA, CDR2 SQIVND (reference sequence). V was trimmed by 0 bases and J by 7 bases, leaving 13 bases between them. CDR3 bases: TGTGCCAGTAGTATAGACGGAGCCTCGGGGGAGCAGTACTTC. This gives the protein CASSIDGASGEQYF.

The rearrangement uses TRBV7-3 and TRBJ2-1; 9 bases are a match to TRBD2. This CDR3 has 15 amino acids. The trim removed 1 base at V and 8 bases at J, leaving 6 bases unmatched. Germline values: CDR1 SGHTA, CDR2 FQGTGA. The CDR3, as DNA: TGTGCCAGCAGCTTAAGGGCGGGAGGGCCGCATGAGCAGTTCTTC. Its protein is CASSLRAGGPHEQFF.

V and J are TRBV6-1 and TRBJ1-6; the match to TRBD1 covers 7 bases. With 7 bases clipped from V and 7 bases from J, the junction kept 4 bases outside the gene matches. Germline CDR1 reads MNHNS; CDR2 reads SASEGT. The CDR3 totals 13 residues. Here the CDR3 DNA reads TGTGCCAGCAAGGGACAGAGGAATTCACCCCTCCACTTT. Translated, it gives CASKGQRNSPLHF.

The rearrangement uses TRBV7-6 and TRBJ2-7, with TRBD2 matching 8 bases. J gave up 9 bases and V 6 bases, and 13 bases lay outside the gene matches. Per the germline V gene, CDR1 is SGHVS and CDR2 is FNYEAQ. The CDR3 length is 14 residues. CDR3 region: CASRREAGDRAQYF. CDR3 sequence (DNA): TGTGCCAGCAGGCGGGAGGCCGGAGATCGAGCGCAGTACTTC.